Below are 23 T cell receptor beta chains sequenced from a single sample in a study of cytomegalovirus exposure and HLA in healthy donors. The PCR made use of 60 Vbeta and 13 Jbeta primers. Some clones are missing from TCRdb's copy, which holds only in-frame ones; the method was immunoSEQ multiplex PCR. In the table there are about 98,000 clones, approximately 72% of which are singletons. The specimen was PBMCs. The receptor set was obtained from a young man in good health and CMV-seropositive.

This clone was observed a few times. V is TRBV6-1 and J is TRBJ2-7; 8 bases match TRBD1. CDR1 is MNHNS and CDR2 is SASEGT in the germline V gene. The CDR3 is made up of 15 amino acids. The V segment lost 5 bases and the J segment 5 bases; nucleotides outside the gene matches: 11. The DNA of the CDR3 is TGTGCCAGCAGTTCGTACCCGGACAGGGCGGACGAGCAGTACTTC. Protein sequence: CASSSYPDRADEQYF.

The V call is TRBV16, the J call TRBJ2-2, with D perhaps matching TRBD1 (6 bases). V was cut by 4 bases and J by 0 bases, with 9 bases left in between. The CDR3 has 15 residues. In germline, CDR1 is KGHSY, CDR2 FQNENV. CDR3: CASSPRTANTGELFF. CDR3 DNA sequence: TGTGCCAGCAGCCCTAGGACAGCGAACACCGGGGAGCTGTTTTTT.

The sample holds a few counts of this clone. The chain has TRBV28 and TRBJ1-2; D possibly corresponds to TRBD1 (6 bases). CDR1 and CDR2 (germline): MDHEN, SYDVKM. V lost 6 bases and J lost 3, with 14 bases in between. The CDR3 spans 14 residues. DNA for the CDR3: TGTGCCAGCAGGGGAAGGGACAACTACTATGGCTACACCTTC. This sequence encodes CASRGRDNYYGYTF.

V is TRBV27 and J is TRBJ2-7; TRBD2 is a possible D gene (6 bases). V was trimmed by 8 bases and J by 2 bases, leaving 19 bases between them. Germline V gene sequence: CDR1 MNHEY, CDR2 SMNVEV (reference sequence). The CDR3 has 15 residues. The CDR3 DNA reads TGTGCCAGCGGCTACTCCGGAGGGAGAACCTACGAGCAGTACTTC. Translating it yields CASGYSGGRTYEQYF.

The rearrangement links TRBV19 to TRBJ1-4; maybe TRBD1 (6 bases). Trimming took 4 bases from V and 2 from J, leaving 11 bases between them. The CDR3 is 15 amino acids. The germline gives CDR1 LNHDA, CDR2 SQIVND (reference sequence). CDR3: CASSSTGTTNEKLFF. The CDR3 DNA is TGTGCCAGTAGTAGCACAGGGACCACTAATGAAAAACTGTTTTTT.

The chain is built from TRBV2 and TRBJ1-2; 10 bases match TRBD1. Germline V gives CDR1 SNHLY, CDR2 FYNNEI. The CDR3 runs to 15 residues. V lost 2 bases to trimming and J lost 7 bases; unmatched junction nucleotides: 7. CDR3 nucleotide sequence: TGTGCCAGCAGTGAAACGAGAGACAGGGGGCCTGGCTACACCTTC. Translated: CASSETRDRGPGYTF.

This chain joins TRBV7-6 and TRBJ2-2, with 7 bases lining up with TRBD2. The CDR3 contains 16 residues. Germline V CDR1 and CDR2: SGHVS, FNYEAQ. The trim removed 3 bases at V and 2 bases at J, leaving 6 bases unmatched. CDR3 in DNA: TGTGCCAGCAGCTTTGGAACGGGGGGAAACACCGGGGAGCTGTTTTTT. Amino acids: CASSFGTGGNTGELFF.

The chain has TRBV6-1 and TRBJ1-5; 8 bases are shared with TRBD1. The CDR3 spans 14 residues. Per germline, CDR1 MNHNS and CDR2 SASEGT. The V and J ends lost 5 bases and 7 bases, in that order; junction bases with no gene match: 7. This CDR3 reads CASSTGQGSQPQHF. CDR3 bases: TGTGCCAGCAGTACTGGACAGGGCTCCCAGCCCCAGCATTTT.

This sequence joins TRBV4-1 and TRBJ1-6, with D uncertain. From germline, CDR1 is MGHRA and CDR2 YSYEKL. V lost 4 bases and J 12 bases, leaving 22 bases between the germline ends. There are 16 residues in the CDR3. CDR3 sequence (DNA): TGCGCCAGCAGCCTCGTGCCTTCTCGGAGCGAAGGACCCCTCCACTTT. The encoded protein is CASSLVPSRSEGPLHF.

The chain couples TRBV6-5 to TRBJ2-1; TRBD1 aligns across 7 bases. Trimming at V came to 6 bases and at J to 8 bases, leaving 7 bases not matched to a gene. The CDR3 consists of 13 residues. In germline, CDR1 is MNHEY, CDR2 SVGAGI. The CDR3 bases are TGTGCCAGCAGGAGACAGGGTGGCGATGAGCAGTTCTTC. Translation: CASRRQGGDEQFF.

The chain combines TRBV2 with TRBJ2-7; TRBD1 might be the D (5 bases). Trimming shortened V by 7 bases and J by 6 bases, and 10 bases separated the two germline ends. The CDR3 length is 11 residues. CDR1 and CDR2 (germline): SNHLY, FYNNEI. Written as DNA, the CDR3 is TGTGCCAGCAAGGGCAGGGCCGAGCAGTACTTC. This codes for CASKGRAEQYF.

The rearrangement uses TRBV5-1 and TRBJ1-4; 8 positions match TRBD1. V was clipped by 3 bases and J by 4 bases; unmatched bases: 5. Looked up from germline, CDR1 is SGHRS and CDR2 is YFSETQ. There are 15 residues in the CDR3. The CDR3 bases are TGCGCCAGCAGCTCCGGGACAGGCAGTAATGAAAAACTGTTTTTT. This codes for CASSSGTGSNEKLFF.

The chain couples TRBV18 to TRBJ2-1, with 8 bases lining up with TRBD1. CDR3 length equals 15 residues. The V and J ends lost 2 bases and 0 bases, in that order; junction bases with no gene match: 0. Germline V gene sequence: CDR1 KGHSH, CDR2 LQKENI. CDR3 coding DNA: TGTGCCAGCTCACCAGGACAGGGCTCCTACAATGAGCAGTTCTTC. It is translated as CASSPGQGSYNEQFF.

As DNA, the CDR3 is TGTGCCTGGAGTGTACAGATGGGGGGTCGCGCCGAAGCTTTCTTT. Residues: CAWSVQMGGRAEAFF. The chain joins TRBV30 to TRBJ1-1; possibly TRBD1 for D (5 bases). CDR3 length: 15 amino acids. Trimming stripped 0 bases from V and 8 bases from J, with 19 bases between. Per germline, CDR1 GTSNPN and CDR2 SVGIG (reference sequence).

The chain combines TRBV2 with TRBJ2-1, with 9 positions matching TRBD2. This CDR3 comprises 15 residues. The J segment lost 9 bases and the V segment lost 4 bases, leaving 10 bases of the junction unmatched. In germline, CDR1 is SNHLY, CDR2 FYNNEI. The CDR3 is CASSAGTSRYSEQFF. CDR3 nucleotide sequence: TGTGCCAGCAGTGCCGGGACTAGCCGGTATAGTGAGCAGTTCTTC. The full variable domain, with the rest looked up from reference TRBV2 and TRBJ2-1, is EPEVTQTPSHQVTQMGQEVILRCVPISNHLYFYWYRQILGQKVEFLVSFYNNEISEKSEIFDDQFSVERPDGSNFTLKIRSTKLEDSAMYFCASSAGTSRYSEQFFGPGTRLTVL.

The CDR3 loop is CASSSTGDLSGYTF. The CDR3 DNA reads as TGTGCCAGCAGCTCAACAGGGGATTTATCAGGCTACACCTTC. The chain recombines TRBV28 with TRBJ1-2; the match to TRBD1 covers 7 bases. Germline lookup yields CDR1 MDHEN and CDR2 SYDVKM. V lost 6 bases to trimming and J lost 8 bases; unmatched junction nucleotides: 12. CDR3 size: 14 residues.

The rearrangement links TRBV5-1 to TRBJ2-1; 7 nucleotides line up with TRBD2. This CDR3 has 12 amino acids. CDR1 SGHRS and CDR2 YFSETQ come from the germline V gene. V trimming: 4 bases; J trimming: 7 bases; junction bases outside the gene matches: 2. The CDR3 reads CASSPGGNEQFF. The CDR3 DNA reads as TGCGCCAGCAGCCCCGGGGGGAATGAGCAGTTCTTC.

The chain recombines TRBV2 with TRBJ2-1; D may be TRBD1 (5 bases). The germline gives CDR1 SNHLY, CDR2 FYNNEI. The CDR3 length is 14 residues. Trimming removed 7 bases at V and 4 bases at J, with 14 bases between. CDR3 region: CASIWQGLYNEQFF. The CDR3 coding sequence is TGTGCCAGCATCTGGCAGGGATTATACAATGAGCAGTTCTTC.

V is TRBV19 and J is TRBJ2-1; 12 bases are a match to TRBD2. The junction had 6 bases not matched to a gene; V was cut back by 8 bases and J by 10 bases. Germline-derived CDR1 and CDR2 are LNHDA and SQIVND (reference sequence). CDR3 length equals 13 residues. CDR3 amino acids: CASRSSGGGEQFF. CDR3 DNA sequence: TGTGCCAGTCGGTCTAGCGGGGGGGGCGAGCAGTTCTTC. The complete variable domain, with remaining parts taken from reference TRBV19 and TRBJ2-1, reads DGGITQSPKYLFRKEGQNVTLSCEQNLNHDAMYWYRQDPGQGLRLIYYSQIVNDFQKGDIAEGYSVSREKKESFPLTVTSAQKNPTAFYLCASRSSGGGEQFFGPGTRLTVL.

The chain employs TRBV10-2 and TRBJ1-1; D not certain. The V gene's germline CDR1 is WSHSY and CDR2 SAAADI. The CDR3 has 13 amino acids. Trimming pared 0 bases from V and 5 bases from J, leaving 7 bases between. CDR3 sequence (DNA): TGCGCCAGCAGTGAGTCCTCTAGAACTGAAGCTTTCTTT. The encoded protein is CASSESSRTEAFF.

The V and J genes are TRBV6-1 and TRBJ2-5; TRBD2 agrees at 8 bases. Trimming cost V 8 bases and J 5 bases; bases outside gene matches: 10. Germline V gene data show CDR1 as MNHNS and CDR2 as SASEGT. The CDR3 has 14 amino acids. This CDR3 is CASELLPGGETQYF. CDR3 DNA: TGTGCCAGCGAACTACTCCCGGGGGGGGAGACCCAGTACTTC.

This chain links TRBV30 with TRBJ2-7; a possible D gene is TRBD1 (5 bases). Trimming pared 4 bases from V and 8 bases from J, leaving 15 bases between. The CDR3 covers 12 residues. Germline loops: CDR1 GTSNPN, CDR2 SVGIG (reference sequence). CDR3 sequence: CAWTGASRKQYF. For the CDR3, the DNA is TGTGCCTGGACTGGGGCATCAAGGAAGCAGTACTTC.

This chain joins TRBV12-5 and TRBJ2-7; 9 nucleotides match TRBD1. Germline V gene data show CDR1 as LGHNT and CDR2 as FRNRAP. The trim removed 2 bases at V and 2 bases at J, leaving 4 bases unmatched. This CDR3 contains 15 residues. CDR3 sequence reads: CASGLIRDRAYEQYF. CDR3 nucleotides: TGTGCTAGTGGTTTGATCCGGGACAGGGCCTACGAGCAGTACTTC.